Each of the 27 T cell receptor beta chains below was sequenced from the same sample in a study of blood T cell repertoires in COVID-19. The data were produced by immunoSEQ multiplex PCR, yet TCRdb's version contains in-frame clones alone and is incomplete. The repertoire holds around 100,000 clones, with roughly 91% as singletons. What was sequenced was peripheral blood. These TCRs come from an elderly woman with acute or convalescent COVID-19.

With regard to this clone: The germline gene is not matched at one end of the junction; a read error may be the cause. The chain carries TRBV6-1 and TRBJ2-7; 7 bases align to TRBD1. CDR3 length: 13 residues. Germline V gene lookup returns CDR1 MNHNS and CDR2 SASEGT. The CDR3 sequence is CASSEAIGQVEGF. CDR3 DNA sequence: TGTGCCAGCAGTGAAGCGATAGGACAGGTTGAGGGGTTC.

The chain links TRBV19 to TRBJ1-1; TRBD1 agrees at 7 bases. V trimming: 10 bases; J trimming: 6 bases; junction bases outside the gene matches: 5. This CDR3 is 11 amino acids long. Germline CDR1 is LNHDA and CDR2 is SQIVND (reference sequence). The CDR3 loop reads CATWTGPEAFF. CDR3 in DNA: TGTGCCACCTGGACAGGCCCTGAAGCTTTCTTT.

The rearrangement joins TRBV5-1 to TRBJ1-5; D gene ambiguous. Trimming took 1 base from V and 0 from J, leaving 11 bases between them. The germline V gene encodes CDR1 SGHRS and CDR2 YFSETQ. The CDR3 has 16 residues. DNA of the CDR3: TGCGCCAGCAGCTTGTGGGCAGCCGATAGCAATCAGCCCCAGCATTTT. Translating it yields CASSLWAADSNQPQHF. The full variable domain, in which reference TRBV5-1 and TRBJ1-5 provide the parts outside the CDR3, is KAGVTQTPRYLIKTRGQQVTLSCSPISGHRSVSWYQQTPGQGLQFLFEYFSETQRNKGNFPGRFSGRQFSNSRSEMNVSTLELGDSALYLCASSLWAADSNQPQHFGDGTRLSIL.

The chain has TRBV10-2 and TRBJ2-3; the match to TRBD2 covers 9 bases. The CDR3 loop spans 16 amino acids. CDR1 and CDR2 (germline): WSHSY, SAAADI. The V gene end was trimmed by 2 bases and the J gene end by 1 base; junction bases not matched to a gene: 4. This CDR3 is CASSEAASGGTDTQYF. Written as DNA, the CDR3 is TGCGCCAGCAGTGAGGCGGCTAGCGGGGGCACAGATACGCAGTATTTT.

This rearrangement joins TRBV4-2 to TRBJ2-3, with TRBD2 matching 10 bases. The CDR3 totals 19 residues. The V gene's germline CDR1 is LGHNA and CDR2 YNFKEQ. Unmatched junction bases numbered 9, after V lost 0 bases and J lost 0 bases. CDR3 DNA sequence: TGTGCCAGCAGCCAAGACGGGTTAGCGGGGGGCTCGAGCACAGATACGCAGTATTTT. Translating it yields CASSQDGLAGGSSTDTQYF.

This rearrangement joins TRBV19 to TRBJ2-2; D is uncertain. The V and J ends lost 3 bases and 5 bases respectively, with 10 bases between them. The CDR3 is 14 amino acids. Germline V gene sequence: CDR1 LNHDA, CDR2 SQIVND (reference sequence). CDR3 DNA: TGTGCCAGTAGTATCAAACAGTCAACCGGGGAGCTGTTTTTT. Amino acid sequence: CASSIKQSTGELFF.

As to this clone: The germline gene is not matched at one end of the junction; a read error may be the cause. The chain employs TRBV19 and TRBJ2-1; no clear D gene. The CDR3 is 13 amino acids. Germline loops: CDR1 LNHDA, CDR2 SQIVND (reference sequence). CDR3 loop: CASRNKWILLRLF. The DNA for the CDR3 is TGTGCCAGTAGAAATAAATGGATTTTACTACGGCTCTTC.

V and J are TRBV19 and TRBJ1-2; possibly TRBD1 for D (6 bases). This CDR3 has 15 amino acids. Germline loops: CDR1 LNHDA, CDR2 SQIVND (reference sequence). Trimming removed 6 bases from V and 3 bases from J, with 17 bases in between. CDR3 amino acids: CASSQGRGADYGYTF. As DNA, the CDR3 is TGTGCCAGTAGCCAAGGGAGGGGGGCAGACTATGGCTACACCTTC.

V is TRBV11-2 and J is TRBJ2-1; 8 positions agree with TRBD2. With 3 bases clipped from V and 5 bases from J, the junction kept 6 bases outside the gene matches. This CDR3 has 15 residues. Germline CDR1 is SGHAT and CDR2 is FQNNGV. The CDR3 loop reads CASSFGGATDNEQFF. In DNA, the CDR3 is TGTGCCAGCAGCTTCGGGGGGGCTACCGACAATGAGCAGTTCTTC.

J is TRBJ1-1 and V is TRBV19, with a possible D match to TRBD1 (6 bases). The ends were cut back, 3 bases at V and 0 bases at J, with 11 bases in the middle. Germline V CDR1 and CDR2: LNHDA, SQIVND (reference sequence). The length of the CDR3 is 15 residues. The CDR3 region has the DNA TGTGCCAGTAGTATCCTAGGACAGCTGAACACTGAAGCTTTCTTT. Its translation: CASSILGQLNTEAFF.

The rearrangement uses TRBV5-4 and TRBJ1-1; maybe TRBD1 (5 bases). Trimming left V 6 bases short and J 2 bases short, with 14 bases between. The length of the CDR3 is 14 residues. Germline V lookup: CDR1 SGHNT, CDR2 YYREEE (reference sequence). CDR3 in amino acids: CASKSTAINTEAFF. The CDR3 nucleotides are TGTGCCAGCAAATCGACAGCGATAAACACTGAAGCTTTCTTT.

The chain carries TRBV5-6 and TRBJ1-2; D unresolved. CDR1 and CDR2 from the germline V gene are SGHDT and YYEEEE. This CDR3 spans 15 amino acids. V dropped 0 bases and J dropped 4 bases, with 13 bases sitting between them. Written as DNA, the CDR3 is TGTGCCAGCAGCTTGGGGAGATCTCTAGGCTATGGCTACACCTTC. This encodes CASSLGRSLGYGYTF.

This chain links TRBV5-1 with TRBJ2-1, with a tentative D call TRBD1 (5 bases). This CDR3 is 15 amino acids long. V was pared by 2 bases and J by 0 bases, with 9 bases between. Germline-derived CDR1 and CDR2 are SGHRS and YFSETQ. DNA of the CDR3: TGCGCCAGCAGCTTAGAACAGGCCTCCTACAATGAGCAGTTCTTC. Translated, it gives CASSLEQASYNEQFF.

With regard to this clone: One end of the junction does not line up with germline, which may come from a read error. This rearrangement joins TRBV7-7 to TRBJ2-5; the match to TRBD2 covers 16 bases. Germline V lookup: CDR1 SSHAT, CDR2 FNYEAQ (reference sequence). The CDR3 is 15 residues long. In DNA, the CDR3 is TGTGCTAGCAGGGAGGGACTAGCGGGAGGGACGACCCAGTACTTC. This translates into CASREGLAGGTTQYF.

The rearrangement uses TRBV13 and TRBJ1-1; D is undetermined. V dropped 2 bases and J dropped 1 base, with 8 bases sitting between them. CDR1 and CDR2 from the germline V gene are PRHDT and FYEKMQ (reference sequence). This CDR3 contains 14 residues. The CDR3 sequence: CASSLSRRNTEAFF. Written as DNA, the CDR3 is TGTGCCAGCAGCTTATCTCGCAGGAACACTGAAGCTTTCTTT.

The chain couples TRBV7-9 to TRBJ1-4, with 9 nucleotides matching TRBD1. Germline V gene lookup returns CDR1 SEHNR and CDR2 FQNEAQ (reference sequence). The ends lost 1 base at V and 7 bases at J; junction bases unmatched: 4. The CDR3 has 15 amino acids. For the CDR3, the DNA is TGTGCCAGCAGCTTAGGGACAGGGGCTGTTGAAAAACTGTTTTTT. Amino acids: CASSLGTGAVEKLFF.

This chain connects TRBV5-5 to TRBJ1-1, with 7 bases aligning to TRBD1. This CDR3 spans 17 amino acids. Trimming cost V 0 bases and J 4 bases; bases outside gene matches: 12. The V gene's germline CDR1 is SGHKS and CDR2 YYEKEE (reference sequence). The CDR3 spells CASSLGGTAGVGTEAFF. The CDR3 DNA reads TGTGCCAGCAGCTTGGGAGGGACAGCGGGAGTAGGCACTGAAGCTTTCTTT.

This chain connects TRBV4-1 to TRBJ1-2, with a weak D call TRBD1 (6 bases). Trimming cost V 0 bases and J 8 bases, with 16 bases left between them. Germline CDR1 reads MGHRA; CDR2 reads YSYEKL. The CDR3 is 15 residues long. CDR3 loop: CASSQDRQGRTGYTF. CDR3 nucleotide sequence: TGCGCCAGCAGCCAAGATCGGCAGGGGAGAACGGGCTACACCTTC.

This chain links TRBV12-5 with TRBJ2-3; possible D gene TRBD2, 5 bases. The CDR3 has 14 amino acids. V was trimmed by 5 bases and J by 0 bases, leaving 9 bases between them. Germline V gene data show CDR1 as LGHNT and CDR2 as FRNRAP. This chain's CDR3 is CASGIGLSTDTQYF. CDR3 DNA sequence: TGTGCTAGTGGTATAGGACTGAGCACAGATACGCAGTATTTT.

The chain carries TRBV29-1 and TRBJ1-2; no reliable D call. V gave up 5 bases and J gave up 3 bases, with 19 bases separating them. CDR1 is SQVTM, CDR2 ANQGSEA, per germline. The CDR3 covers 15 residues. DNA of the CDR3: TGCAGCGTTACGAAGGGAGGGCAGGACTACTATGGCTACACCTTC. It specifies CSVTKGGQDYYGYTF.

The V call is TRBV6-2 or TRBV6-3, the J call TRBJ2-1, with TRBD2 identical over 12 bases. The length of the CDR3 is 16 residues. Germline V gene sequence: CDR1 MNHEY, CDR2 SVGEGT. The V gene end was trimmed by 5 bases and the J gene end by 5 bases; junction bases not matched to a gene: 7. CDR3 nucleotides: TGTGCCAGCAGTAGCCGACTAGCGGGGGCCCACAATGAGCAGTTCTTC. As protein: CASSSRLAGAHNEQFF.

V is TRBV7-2 and J is TRBJ2-1; 9 bases agree with TRBD2. CDR3 length: 16 residues. Germline V gene lookup returns CDR1 SGHTA and CDR2 FQGNSA. V shed 0 bases, J shed 2 bases, and the junction held 2 bases outside the gene matches. The CDR3 nucleotides are TGTGCCAGCAGCTTAGCCGCTAGCGGGGCCTACAATGAGCAGTTCTTC. As protein: CASSLAASGAYNEQFF. The full variable domain, in which reference TRBV7-2 and TRBJ2-1 provide the parts outside the CDR3, is GAGVSQSPSNKVTEKGKDVELRCDPISGHTALYWYRQSLGQGLEFLIYFQGNSAPDKSGLPSDRFSAERTGGSVSTLTIQRTQQEDSAVYLCASSLAASGAYNEQFFGPGTRLTVL.

This clone was detected a few times. The chain uses TRBV5-6 and TRBJ2-3; TRBD2 aligns across 9 bases. The CDR3 runs 17 residues. The junction had 11 bases not matched to a gene; V was cut back by 4 bases and J by 2 bases. Per germline, CDR1 SGHDT and CDR2 YYEEEE. The CDR3 is CASSTEGSGRVTDTQYF. The DNA for the CDR3 is TGTGCCAGCAGCACCGAGGGTAGCGGGAGAGTCACAGATACGCAGTATTTT.

The V and J genes are TRBV30 and TRBJ1-5, with D unresolved. Germline-derived CDR1 and CDR2 are GTSNPN and SVGIG (reference sequence). This CDR3 comprises 13 residues. V lost 2 bases and J 5 bases, leaving 10 bases between the germline ends. The CDR3 spells CAWSRAGDQPQHF. The CDR3 DNA reads TGTGCCTGGAGTCGGGCGGGCGATCAGCCCCAGCATTTT.

The chain combines TRBV3-1 (or the pseudogene TRBV3-2) with TRBJ2-1; D possibly corresponds to TRBD2 (5 bases). This CDR3 comprises 14 residues. Germline V gene lookup returns CDR1 LGHDT and CDR2 YNNKEL (reference sequence). V was shortened by 5 bases and J by 9 bases, with 17 bases between the two germline ends. CDR3 nucleotides: TGTGCCAGCAGCACTGGACTCTTTCGGGGTGAGCAGTTCTTC. Amino acid sequence: CASSTGLFRGEQFF.

This rearrangement joins TRBV4-2 to TRBJ2-7; D might be TRBD1 (6 bases). The V end was cut by 4 bases, the J end by 5 bases, with 21 bases between. The CDR3 consists of 16 residues. In germline, CDR1 is LGHNA, CDR2 YNFKEQ. CDR3 protein: CASSPRLARGVHEQYF. DNA of the CDR3: TGTGCCAGCAGCCCCCGCCTAGCCAGGGGTGTACACGAGCAGTACTTC.

The chain is built from TRBV21-1 and TRBJ2-7; the listed D gene, TRBD2, was not tested against the DNA. TRBV21-1 is flagged as a pseudogene. The CDR3 runs to 17 residues. The CDR3 nucleotides read TGTGCCAGCAGCAACCGAGGACTAGCGGGGTGGACCTACGAGCAGTACTTC. Translation gives CASSNRGLAGWTYEQYF.